The clone carrying this T cell receptor (beta chain) was found a few times. Antigen: not known. These data are taken from a study of response to subunit inactivated influenza vaccine. Notes on the study in general: That few new T cells are recruited by each seasonal influenza vaccination was the authors' suggestion.

V was pared by 4 bases and J by 6 bases, with 1 base of the junction left unmatched. The CDR3 is 13 amino acids. Germline values: CDR1 MDHEN, CDR2 SYDVKM. Each CDR3 protein is one row after TCRdb ran MiXCR on the RT-PCR reads. This sample yields hundreds of thousands of distinct CDR3 sequences, of which about 14% are seen a single time; around 6.5% belongs to the top ten. The receptor comes from a man aged 50-59 years who received an inactivated influenza vaccine. The chain uses TRBV28 and TRBJ2-1, with TRBD1 identical over 9 bases. This sample comprised PBMCs from blood, obtained approximately 15 days before vaccination. DNA for the CDR3: TGTGCCAGCAGTTGGACAGGGGTCAATGAGCAGTTCTTC. Its protein is CASSWTGVNEQFF. Using reference TRBV28 and TRBJ2-1 for the parts outside the CDR3, the full variable domain is DVKVTQSSRYLVKRTGEKVFLECVQDMDHENMFWYRQDPGLGLRLIYFSYDVKMKEKGDIPEGYSVSREKKERFSLILESASTNQTSMYLCASSWTGVNEQFFGPGTRLTVL.